This TCR beta chain is drawn from a study of blood T cell repertoires in COVID-19. The overall study: Acute and convalescent COVID-19 specimens originated in the United States, Italy and Spain. Nucleic acid was either cDNA or gDNA, and it came from T cells, B-cell-depleted T cells, or PBMCs.

This clone came up a few times. Trimming removed 2 bases from V and 2 bases from J; junction bases left unmatched: 7. Germline CDR1 reads SGHDT; CDR2 reads YYEEEE. The CDR3 consists of 15 residues. Authors' data handling: Reference gene primers were amplified, and this amplification served to estimate nucleated cell counts. Only in-frame clones appear in the TCRdb table, and some are missing; sequencing was by immunoSEQ multiplex PCR. V, J and clone size reflect that table, while D and trimming were determined from the DNA. The repertoire has about half a million clones, approximately 85% of them found once; the top ten carry 3.2%.

The sequenced sample consisted of peripheral blood. The clonotype comes from a human donor in a cohort sampled during active COVID-19. The V call is TRBV5-6, the J call TRBJ2-7, with TRBD1 matching over 7 bases. This CDR3 is CASSFLLGQTYEQYF. For the CDR3, the DNA is TGTGCCAGCAGCTTTTTGCTGGGACAGACCTACGAGCAGTACTTC.